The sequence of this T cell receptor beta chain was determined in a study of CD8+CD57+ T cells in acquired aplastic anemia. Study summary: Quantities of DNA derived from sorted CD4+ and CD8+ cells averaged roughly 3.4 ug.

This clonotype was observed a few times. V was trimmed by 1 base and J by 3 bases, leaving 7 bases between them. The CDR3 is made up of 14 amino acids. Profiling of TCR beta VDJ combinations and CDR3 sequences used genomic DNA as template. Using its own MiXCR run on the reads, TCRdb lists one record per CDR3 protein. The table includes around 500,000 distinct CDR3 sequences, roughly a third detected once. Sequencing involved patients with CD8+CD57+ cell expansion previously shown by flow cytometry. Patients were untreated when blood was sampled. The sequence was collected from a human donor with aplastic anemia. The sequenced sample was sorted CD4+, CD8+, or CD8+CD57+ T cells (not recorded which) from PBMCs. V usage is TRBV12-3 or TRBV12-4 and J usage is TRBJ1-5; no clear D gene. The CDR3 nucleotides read TGTGCCAGCAGTTTAGGGTACATCAATCAGCCCCAGCATTTT. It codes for CASSLGYINQPQHF.